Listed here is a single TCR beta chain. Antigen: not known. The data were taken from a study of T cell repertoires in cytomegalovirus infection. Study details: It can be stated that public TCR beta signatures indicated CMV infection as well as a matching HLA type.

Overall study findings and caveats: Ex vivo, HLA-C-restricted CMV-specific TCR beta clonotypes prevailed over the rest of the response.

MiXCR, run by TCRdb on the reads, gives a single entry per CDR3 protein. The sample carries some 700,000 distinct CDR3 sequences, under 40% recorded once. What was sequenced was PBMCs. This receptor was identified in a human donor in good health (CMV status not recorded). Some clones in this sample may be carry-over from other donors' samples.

In nucleotides, the CDR3 is TGCAGTGCCTCACCCCGTGGTGGCGGGAACACCGGGGAGCTGTTTTTT. Translation: CSASPRGGGNTGELFF. The V gene is TRBV20-1, the J gene TRBJ2-2, with D unresolved. Trimming removed 6 bases from V and 1 base from J, with 18 bases in between. Germline V gene lookup returns CDR1 DFQATT and CDR2 SNEGSKA (reference sequence). The CDR3 is made up of 16 amino acids.